This T cell receptor (beta chain) was recovered during a study of T cells after yellow fever vaccination. Points from the study as a whole: Among primary-vaccination clones, most reappeared after the booster, at about 95% for CD4 and roughly 90% for CD8. Weaker, the secondary response peaked sooner, at day 5 versus 15.

Note on this clonotype: Its matching antigen is unknown.

TCRdb re-analysed the 5' RACE reads in MiXCR, keeping a single row per CDR3 protein. The table records 300,000 to 350,000 distinct CDR3 sequences, 3.5% to 4.5% of them present only once. The germline gives CDR1 KGHDR, CDR2 SFDVKD. Trimming took 5 bases from V and 6 from J, leaving 17 bases between them. CDR3 length: 15 residues. The specimen was PBMCs, collected 5 days after the yellow fever booster vaccination. The rearrangement uses TRBV24-1 and TRBJ2-3; the D gene is possibly TRBD2 (7 bases). The source of this sequence is a man aged 18 to 35 who received the YFV17D yellow fever vaccine. CDR3 in amino acids: CATSGEGDLTDTQYF. The CDR3 DNA reads TGTGCCACCAGTGGGGAGGGGGATTTGACCGATACGCAGTATTTT.